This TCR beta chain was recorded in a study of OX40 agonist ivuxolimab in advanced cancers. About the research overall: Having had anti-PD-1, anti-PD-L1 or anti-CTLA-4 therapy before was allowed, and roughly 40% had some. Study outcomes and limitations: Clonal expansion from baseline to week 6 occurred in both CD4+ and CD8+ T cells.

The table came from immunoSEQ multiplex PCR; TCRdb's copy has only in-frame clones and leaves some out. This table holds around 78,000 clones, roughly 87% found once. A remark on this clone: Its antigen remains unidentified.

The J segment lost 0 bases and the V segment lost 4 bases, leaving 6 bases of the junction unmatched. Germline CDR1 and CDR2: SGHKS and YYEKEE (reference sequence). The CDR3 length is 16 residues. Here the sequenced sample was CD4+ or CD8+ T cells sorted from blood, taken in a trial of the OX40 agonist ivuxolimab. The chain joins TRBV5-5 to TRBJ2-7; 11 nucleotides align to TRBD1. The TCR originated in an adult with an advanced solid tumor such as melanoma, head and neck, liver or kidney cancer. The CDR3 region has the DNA TGTGCCAGCAGCCCCCGGACAGGGGGCGCCTCCTACGAGCAGTACTTC. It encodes CASSPRTGGASYEQYF.